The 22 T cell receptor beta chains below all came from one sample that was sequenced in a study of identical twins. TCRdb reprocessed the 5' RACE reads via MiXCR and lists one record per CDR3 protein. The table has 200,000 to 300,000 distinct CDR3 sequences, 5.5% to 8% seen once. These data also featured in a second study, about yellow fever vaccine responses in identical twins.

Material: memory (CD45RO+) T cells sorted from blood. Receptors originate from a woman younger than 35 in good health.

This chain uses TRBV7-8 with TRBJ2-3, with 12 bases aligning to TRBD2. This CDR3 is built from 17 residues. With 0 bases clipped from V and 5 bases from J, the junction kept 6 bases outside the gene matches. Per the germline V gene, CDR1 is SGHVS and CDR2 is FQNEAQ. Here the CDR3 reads CASSLAPASGRVDTQYF. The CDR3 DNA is TGTGCCAGCAGCTTAGCTCCGGCTAGCGGGAGGGTAGATACGCAGTATTTT.

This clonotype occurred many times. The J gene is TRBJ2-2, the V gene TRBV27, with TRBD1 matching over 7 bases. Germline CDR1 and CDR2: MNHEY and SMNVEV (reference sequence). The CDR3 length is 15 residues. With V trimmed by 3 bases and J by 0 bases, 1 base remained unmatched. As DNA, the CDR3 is TGTGCCAGCAGTTTCACAGGGGCGAACACCGGGGAGCTGTTTTTT. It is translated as CASSFTGANTGELFF.

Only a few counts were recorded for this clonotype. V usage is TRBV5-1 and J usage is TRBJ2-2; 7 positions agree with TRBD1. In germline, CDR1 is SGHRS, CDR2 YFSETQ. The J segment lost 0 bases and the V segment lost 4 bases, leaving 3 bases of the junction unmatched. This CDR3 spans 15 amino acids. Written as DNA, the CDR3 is TGCGCCAGCAGCACGGGACAGACGAACACCGGGGAGCTGTTTTTT. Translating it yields CASSTGQTNTGELFF.

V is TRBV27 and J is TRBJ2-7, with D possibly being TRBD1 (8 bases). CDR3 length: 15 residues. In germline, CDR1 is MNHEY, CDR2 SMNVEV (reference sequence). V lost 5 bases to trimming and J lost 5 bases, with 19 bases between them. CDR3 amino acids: CASSPQGAGENEQYF. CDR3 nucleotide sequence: TGTGCCAGCAGTCCCCAGGGGGCGGGAGAAAACGAGCAGTACTTC.

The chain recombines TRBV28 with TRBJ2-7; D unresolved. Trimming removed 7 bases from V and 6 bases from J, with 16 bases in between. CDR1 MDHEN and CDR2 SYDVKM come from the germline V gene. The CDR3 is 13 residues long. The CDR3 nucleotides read TGTGCCAGCACCGAACCGGGTTTGAGCGAGCAGTACTTC. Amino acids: CASTEPGLSEQYF.

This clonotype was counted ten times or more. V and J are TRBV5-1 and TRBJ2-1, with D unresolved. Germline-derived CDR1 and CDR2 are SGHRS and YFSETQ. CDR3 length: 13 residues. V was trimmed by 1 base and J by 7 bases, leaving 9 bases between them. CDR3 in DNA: TGCGCCAGCAGCTTGCCCTCGGGTAATGAGCAGTTCTTC. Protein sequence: CASSLPSGNEQFF.

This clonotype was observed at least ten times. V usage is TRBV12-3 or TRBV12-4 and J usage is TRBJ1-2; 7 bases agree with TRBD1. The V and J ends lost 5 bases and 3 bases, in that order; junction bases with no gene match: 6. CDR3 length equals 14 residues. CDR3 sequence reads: CASSLQTGYYGYTF. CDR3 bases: TGTGCCAGCAGTCTACAGACAGGGTACTATGGCTACACCTTC.

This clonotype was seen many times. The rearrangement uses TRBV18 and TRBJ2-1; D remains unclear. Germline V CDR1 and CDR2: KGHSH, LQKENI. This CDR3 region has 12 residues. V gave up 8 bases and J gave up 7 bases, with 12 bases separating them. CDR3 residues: CASDGGRNEQFF. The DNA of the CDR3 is TGTGCCAGCGACGGCGGAAGAAATGAGCAGTTCTTC.

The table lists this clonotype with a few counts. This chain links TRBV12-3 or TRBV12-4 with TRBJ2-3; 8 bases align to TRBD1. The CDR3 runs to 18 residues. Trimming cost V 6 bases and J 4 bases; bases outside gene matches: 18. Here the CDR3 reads CASSPGRDRGSGADTQYF. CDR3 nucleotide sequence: TGTGCCAGCAGCCCTGGACGAGACAGGGGCAGTGGGGCAGATACGCAGTATTTT.

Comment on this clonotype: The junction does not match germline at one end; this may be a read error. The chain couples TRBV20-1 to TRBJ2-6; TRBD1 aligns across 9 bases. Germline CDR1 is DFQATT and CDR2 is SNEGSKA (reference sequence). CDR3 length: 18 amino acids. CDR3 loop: CSASSSDRGLTGANVPTF. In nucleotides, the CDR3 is TGCAGTGCTAGTAGTTCGGACAGGGGTCTTACTGGGGCCAACGTCCCGACTTTC.

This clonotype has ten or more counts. Written as DNA, the CDR3 is TGTGCCAGTAGAGTCGTTGGGGGCCTGAACACTGAAGCTTTCTTT. Protein: CASRVVGGLNTEAFF. The V and J genes are TRBV19 and TRBJ1-1; D might be TRBD1 (6 bases). The CDR3 is 15 amino acids. In germline, CDR1 is LNHDA, CDR2 SQIVND (reference sequence). V lost 6 bases and J 0 bases, leaving 14 bases between the germline ends.

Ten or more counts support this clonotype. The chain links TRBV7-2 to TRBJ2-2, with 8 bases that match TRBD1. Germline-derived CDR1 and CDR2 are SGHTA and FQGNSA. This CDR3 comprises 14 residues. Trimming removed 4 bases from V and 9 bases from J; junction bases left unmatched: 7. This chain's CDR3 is CASSSRTGSRELFF. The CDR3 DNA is TGTGCCAGCAGCTCCCGGACAGGGTCCAGGGAGCTGTTTTTT.

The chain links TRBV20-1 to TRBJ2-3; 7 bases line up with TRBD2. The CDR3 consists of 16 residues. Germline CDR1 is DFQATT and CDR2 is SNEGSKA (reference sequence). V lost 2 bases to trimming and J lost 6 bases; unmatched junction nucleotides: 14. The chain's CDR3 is CSARRAGLGAVDTQYF. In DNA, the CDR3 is TGCAGTGCTAGAAGAGCGGGGTTAGGGGCGGTGGATACGCAGTATTTT.

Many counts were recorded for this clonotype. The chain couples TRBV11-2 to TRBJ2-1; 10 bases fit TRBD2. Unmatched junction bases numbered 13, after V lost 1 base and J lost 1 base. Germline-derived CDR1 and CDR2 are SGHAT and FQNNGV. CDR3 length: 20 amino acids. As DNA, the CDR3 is TGTGCCAGCAGCTTAGGTTTACCCCAAGCGGGACTAGCGTCCTACAATGAGCAGTTCTTC. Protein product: CASSLGLPQAGLASYNEQFF. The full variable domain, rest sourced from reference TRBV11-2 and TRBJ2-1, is EAGVAQSPRYKIIEKRQSVAFWCNPISGHATLYWYQQILGQGPKLLIQFQNNGVVDDSQLPKDRFSAERLKGVDSTLKIQPAKLEDSAVYLCASSLGLPQAGLASYNEQFFGPGTRLTVL.

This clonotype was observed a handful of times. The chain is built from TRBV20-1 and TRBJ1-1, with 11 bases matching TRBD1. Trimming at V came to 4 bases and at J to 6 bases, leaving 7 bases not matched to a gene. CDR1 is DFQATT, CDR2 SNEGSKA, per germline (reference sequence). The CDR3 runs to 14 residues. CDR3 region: CSANQGQGASEAFF. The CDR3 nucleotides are TGCAGTGCTAACCAAGGACAGGGGGCTTCTGAAGCTTTCTTT.

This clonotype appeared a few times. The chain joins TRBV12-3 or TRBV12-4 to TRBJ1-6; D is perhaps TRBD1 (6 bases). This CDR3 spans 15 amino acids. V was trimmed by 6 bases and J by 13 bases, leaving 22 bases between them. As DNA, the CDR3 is TGTGCCAGCAGCCGTAACAGGGAACGGGCTTACCCCCTCCACTTT. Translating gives CASSRNRERAYPLHF.

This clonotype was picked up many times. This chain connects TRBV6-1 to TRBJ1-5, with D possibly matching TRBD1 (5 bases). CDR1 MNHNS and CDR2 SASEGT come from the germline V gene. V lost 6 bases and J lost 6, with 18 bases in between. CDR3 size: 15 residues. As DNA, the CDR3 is TGTGCCAGCAGCACTGGGACGGGATATAGTCAGCCCCAGCATTTT. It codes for CASSTGTGYSQPQHF.

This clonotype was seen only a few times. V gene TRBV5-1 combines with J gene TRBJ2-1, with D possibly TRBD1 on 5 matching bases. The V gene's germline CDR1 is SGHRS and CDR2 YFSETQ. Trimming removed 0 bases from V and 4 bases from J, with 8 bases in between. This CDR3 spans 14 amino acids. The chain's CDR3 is CASSLETVYNEQFF. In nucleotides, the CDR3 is TGCGCCAGCAGCTTGGAGACAGTATACAATGAGCAGTTCTTC. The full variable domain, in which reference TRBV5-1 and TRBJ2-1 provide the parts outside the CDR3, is KAGVTQTPRYLIKTRGQQVTLSCSPISGHRSVSWYQQTPGQGLQFLFEYFSETQRNKGNFPGRFSGRQFSNSRSEMNVSTLELGDSALYLCASSLETVYNEQFFGPGTRLTVL.

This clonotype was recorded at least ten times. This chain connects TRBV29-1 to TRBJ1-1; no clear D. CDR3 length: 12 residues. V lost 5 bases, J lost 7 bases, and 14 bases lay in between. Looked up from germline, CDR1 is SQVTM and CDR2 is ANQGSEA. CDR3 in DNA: TGCAGCGTTCGTCAGGCTCGGGGTGAAGCTTTCTTT. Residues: CSVRQARGEAFF.

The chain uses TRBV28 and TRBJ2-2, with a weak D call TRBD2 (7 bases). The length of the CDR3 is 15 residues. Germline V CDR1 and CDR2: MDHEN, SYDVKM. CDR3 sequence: CVTYGGGGNTGELFF. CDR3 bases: TGTGTCACCTATGGCGGGGGCGGGAACACCGGGGAGCTGTTTTTT. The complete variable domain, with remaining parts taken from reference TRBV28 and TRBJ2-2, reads DVKVTQSSRYLVKRTGEKVFLECVQDMDHENMFWYRQDPGLGLRLIYFSYDVKMKEKGDIPEGYSVSREKKERFSLILESASTNQTSMYLCVTYGGGGNTGELFFGEGSRLTVL.

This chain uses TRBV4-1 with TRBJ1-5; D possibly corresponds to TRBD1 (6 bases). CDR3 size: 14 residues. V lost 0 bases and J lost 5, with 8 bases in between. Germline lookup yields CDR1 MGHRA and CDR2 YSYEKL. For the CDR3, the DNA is TGCGCCAGCAGCCAAGAAAGGGGGTATCAGCCCCAGCATTTT. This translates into CASSQERGYQPQHF.

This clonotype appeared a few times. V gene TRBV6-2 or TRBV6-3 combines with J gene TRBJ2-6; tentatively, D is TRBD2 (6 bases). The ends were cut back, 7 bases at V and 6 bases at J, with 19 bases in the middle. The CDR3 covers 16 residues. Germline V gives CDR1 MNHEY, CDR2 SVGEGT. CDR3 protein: CASKRGSGLEANVLTF. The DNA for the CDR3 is TGTGCCAGCAAACGGGGGTCGGGATTGGAGGCCAACGTCCTGACTTTC.